The clone carrying this T cell receptor beta chain was seen a few times. As yet, its antigen is unknown. Per the germline V gene, CDR1 is SGHNT and CDR2 is YYREEE (reference sequence). The V end was cut by 2 bases, the J end by 2 bases, with 11 bases between. The CDR3 consists of 14 residues. The data are from a study of CD8+CD57+ T cells in acquired aplastic anemia. Researchers used genomic DNA as the template to profile TCR beta VDJ and CDR3. One entry per CDR3 protein, called by TCRdb with MiXCR from the reads. The repertoire holds under 350,000 distinct CDR3 sequences, with approximately 57% as singletons. The study's findings and limits: The number of CD8+ CDR3 sequences shared by patients and controls was around 30.

The authors sequenced patients whose flow cytometry had shown CD8+CD57+ cell expansion. Severe acquired aplastic anemia was the diagnosis recorded for all patients. No patient had been given any therapy when blood was sampled. The material sequenced was sorted CD4+, CD8+, or CD8+CD57+ T cells (not recorded which) from PBMCs. The source is a human donor with aplastic anemia. The V and J genes are TRBV5-4 and TRBJ2-7, with a weak D call TRBD2 (5 bases). CDR3 sequence: CASSFGLVTYEQYF. CDR3 coding DNA: TGTGCCAGCAGCTTCGGACTGGTCACCTACGAGCAGTACTTC.